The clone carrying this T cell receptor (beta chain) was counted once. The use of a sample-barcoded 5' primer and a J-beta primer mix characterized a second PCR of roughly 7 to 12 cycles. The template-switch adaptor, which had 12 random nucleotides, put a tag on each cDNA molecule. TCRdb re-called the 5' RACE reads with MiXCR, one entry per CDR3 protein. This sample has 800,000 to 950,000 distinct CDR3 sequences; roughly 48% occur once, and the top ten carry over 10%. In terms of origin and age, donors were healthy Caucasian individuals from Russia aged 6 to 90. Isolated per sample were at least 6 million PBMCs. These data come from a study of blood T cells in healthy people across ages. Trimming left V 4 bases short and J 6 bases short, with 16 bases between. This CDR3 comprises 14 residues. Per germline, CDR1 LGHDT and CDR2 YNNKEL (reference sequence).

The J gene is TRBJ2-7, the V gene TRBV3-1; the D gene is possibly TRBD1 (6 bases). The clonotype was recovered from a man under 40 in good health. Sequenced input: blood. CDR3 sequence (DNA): TGTGCCAGCAGCCCGGAAGGCACCAGGGGCGAGCAGTACTTC. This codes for CASSPEGTRGEQYF.